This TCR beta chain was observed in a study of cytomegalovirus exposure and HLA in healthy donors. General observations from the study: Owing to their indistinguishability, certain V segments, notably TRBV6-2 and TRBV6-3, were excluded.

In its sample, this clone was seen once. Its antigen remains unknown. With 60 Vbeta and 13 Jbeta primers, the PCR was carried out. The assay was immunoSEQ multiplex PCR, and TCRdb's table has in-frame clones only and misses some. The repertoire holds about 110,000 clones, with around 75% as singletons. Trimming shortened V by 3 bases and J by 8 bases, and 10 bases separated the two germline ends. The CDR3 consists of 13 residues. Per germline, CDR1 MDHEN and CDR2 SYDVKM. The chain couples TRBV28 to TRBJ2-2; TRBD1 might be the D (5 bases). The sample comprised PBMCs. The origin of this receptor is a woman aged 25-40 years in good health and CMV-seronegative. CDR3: CASSFRGSGELFF. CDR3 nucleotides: TGTGCCAGCAGTTTTAGGGGCTCGGGGGAGCTGTTTTTT.